Below are 23 T cell receptor beta chains sequenced from a single sample in a study of vaccination and CD4 T cells after COVID-19. Their specific antigens are unknown. As for treatment: roughly 10-day PBMC culture with coronavirus spike peptide pools or control peptides (ViraFEST assay). An Oncomine TCR Beta short-read assay was used to sequence the DNA from cultured CD4+ T cells. TCRdb re-called the PCR reads with MiXCR, one entry per CDR3 protein. The sample yields 15,000 to 20,000 distinct CDR3 sequences, around two fifths seen once. The sequencing sample was made of CD4+ T cells from blood, cultured in vitro. The receptors here all came from a human donor who had recovered from COVID-19.

The rearrangement links TRBV6-5 to TRBJ1-4; D not resolved. Germline CDR1 is MNHEY and CDR2 is SVGAGI. V was cut by 3 bases and J by 8 bases, with 19 bases left in between. The CDR3 totals 16 residues. In nucleotides, the CDR3 is TGTGCCAGCAGTTATACCGCAGGTTCCCTAGGGGAAAAACTGTTTTTT. This codes for CASSYTAGSLGEKLFF.

The CDR3 reads CASSLPSSGSDTQYF. CDR3 coding DNA: TGTGCCAGCAGCTTACCCTCCAGCGGGAGCGATACGCAGTATTTT. The chain links TRBV5-6 to TRBJ2-3, with 8 positions matching TRBD2. J lost 6 bases, V lost 2 bases, and 8 bases had no gene match. The CDR3 runs to 15 residues. From germline, CDR1 is SGHDT and CDR2 YYEEEE.

This clonotype has just a few counts. The gene calls are TRBV19 and TRBJ1-1; D is possibly TRBD1 (5 bases). The CDR3 extends over 14 amino acids. Germline V gene data show CDR1 as LNHDA and CDR2 as SQIVND (reference sequence). The V and J ends lost 5 bases and 1 base respectively, with 11 bases between them. The chain's CDR3 is CASSGRDGNTEAFF. For the CDR3, the DNA is TGTGCCAGTAGTGGCCGGGACGGGAACACTGAAGCTTTCTTT. Full variable domain (outside the CDR3, taken from reference TRBV19 and TRBJ1-1): DGGITQSPKYLFRKEGQNVTLSCEQNLNHDAMYWYRQDPGQGLRLIYYSQIVNDFQKGDIAEGYSVSREKKESFPLTVTSAQKNPTAFYLCASSGRDGNTEAFFGQGTRLTVV.

The V and J genes are TRBV5-4 and TRBJ1-3; the match to TRBD1 covers 9 bases. J was trimmed by 2 bases and V by 4 bases; bases with no gene match: 4. From germline, CDR1 is SGHNT and CDR2 YYREEE (reference sequence). The CDR3 consists of 15 residues. The CDR3 nucleotides read TGTGCCAGCAGCGTGCGGACAGGGGCTGGAAACACCATATATTTT. Its protein is CASSVRTGAGNTIYF.

The V call is TRBV12-3 or TRBV12-4, the J call TRBJ1-1, with a possible D match to TRBD1 (5 bases). CDR3 length: 14 residues. V gave up 0 bases and J gave up 2 bases, with 7 bases separating them. CDR3 sequence: CASSLAGGNTEAFF. Here the CDR3 DNA reads TGTGCCAGCAGTTTAGCGGGGGGTAACACTGAAGCTTTCTTT.

The chain is built from TRBV24-1 and TRBJ2-1, with 13 bases aligning to TRBD2. V trimming: 3 bases; J trimming: 6 bases; junction bases outside the gene matches: 4. Germline lookup yields CDR1 KGHDR and CDR2 SFDVKD. The CDR3 length is 16 residues. CDR3 in DNA: TGTGCCACCAGTGATCGGGGACTAGCGGGGACCAATGAGCAGTTCTTC. It yields the protein CATSDRGLAGTNEQFF.

The CDR3 region is CSAIRDRAGRGWNPSPLHF. CDR3 bases: TGCAGTGCTATCCGGGACCGGGCCGGGCGGGGATGGAACCCCTCACCCCTCCACTTT. The rearrangement uses TRBV20-1 and TRBJ1-6, with a tentative D call TRBD1 (5 bases). The germline V gene has CDR1 DFQATT and CDR2 SNEGSKA (reference sequence). CDR3 length equals 19 residues. V shed 4 bases and J shed 10 bases, with 32 bases lying between them.

This clonotype has only a few counts. The rearrangement links TRBV2 to TRBJ2-5; D gene uncertain. This CDR3 is built from 14 residues. V dropped 4 bases and J dropped 1 base, with 10 bases sitting between them. Germline lookup yields CDR1 SNHLY and CDR2 FYNNEI. CDR3 sequence reads: CASSGGSSQETQYF. The DNA for the CDR3 is TGTGCCAGCAGTGGAGGTAGCAGCCAAGAGACCCAGTACTTC.

This sequence joins TRBV14 and TRBJ2-3; D unclear. Per germline, CDR1 SGHDN and CDR2 FVKESK. V lost 2 bases and J lost 4, with 19 bases in between. This CDR3 region has 17 residues. The CDR3 sequence: CASSQPGLFSRSDTQYF. The CDR3, as DNA: TGTGCCAGCAGCCAACCGGGTCTTTTCAGTCGTTCAGATACGCAGTATTTT. Complete variable domain (other parts from reference TRBV14 and TRBJ2-3): EAGVTQFPSHSVIEKGQTVTLRCDPISGHDNLYWYRRVMGKEIKFLLHFVKESKQDESGMPNNRFLAERTGGTYSTLKVQPAELEDSGVYFCASSQPGLFSRSDTQYFGPGTRLTVL.

For this clonotype: A read error may account for a junction end that differs from germline. The chain joins TRBV7-7 to TRBJ2-7, with 14 positions matching TRBD2. Germline lookup yields CDR1 SSHAT and CDR2 FNYEAQ (reference sequence). The CDR3 sequence is 16 residues long. The CDR3 sequence is CASSVRGTSGSSEQYF. DNA for the CDR3: TGTGCTAGCAGCGTACGAGGGACTAGCGGGAGTAGCGAGCAGTACTTC.

This clonotype was found a few times. The chain is built from TRBV7-2 and TRBJ2-3; TRBD1 or TRBD2 may be the D gene (5 bases each). There are 16 residues in the CDR3. Per the germline V gene, CDR1 is SGHTA and CDR2 is FQGNSA. V was pared by 0 bases and J by 5 bases, with 15 bases between. The CDR3 DNA is TGTGCCAGCAGCTTAGCGATTGGGACGCGGGTAGATACGCAGTATTTT. Translated: CASSLAIGTRVDTQYF.

Only a few counts were recorded for this clonotype. This chain links TRBV7-8 with TRBJ2-3; weak D call: TRBD1 (5 bases). This CDR3 region has 15 residues. CDR1 SGHVS and CDR2 FQNEAQ come from the germline V gene. Trimming removed 1 base at V and 3 bases at J, with 11 bases between. CDR3 sequence (DNA): TGTGCCAGCAGCTTAGGTTCGGCAGGGACAGATACGCAGTATTTT. Translating gives CASSLGSAGTDTQYF.

This clonotype was found a few times. The rearrangement links TRBV28 to TRBJ1-2; 9 nucleotides line up with TRBD1. The germline V gene encodes CDR1 MDHEN and CDR2 SYDVKM. This CDR3 is 16 amino acids long. V lost 5 bases and J lost 0; bases outside the gene matches: 7. Written as DNA, the CDR3 is TGTGCCAGCAGTACCCGGACAGGGGTGGCTAACTATGGCTACACCTTC. The encoded protein is CASSTRTGVANYGYTF.

V and J are TRBV30 and TRBJ2-3; D is uncertain. CDR1 GTSNPN and CDR2 SVGIG come from the germline V gene (reference sequence). The V gene lost 2 bases and the J gene lost 4 bases, with 10 bases spanning the gap. CDR3 length equals 13 residues. DNA of the CDR3: TGTGCCTGGAGTCCCGGAGTGGCAGATACGCAGTATTTT. It yields the protein CAWSPGVADTQYF.

V and J are TRBV7-2 and TRBJ2-3; unclear D gene. This CDR3 comprises 14 residues. Germline loops: CDR1 SGHTA, CDR2 FQGNSA. Trimming took 2 bases from V and 0 from J, leaving 6 bases between them. The CDR3: CASSLMQSTDTQYF. CDR3 coding DNA: TGTGCCAGCAGCTTAATGCAAAGCACAGATACGCAGTATTTT.

This clonotype is classed as medium-sized. The chain joins TRBV24-1 to TRBJ2-3; D gene ambiguous. CDR1 is KGHDR, CDR2 SFDVKD, per germline. The CDR3 totals 15 residues. V was shortened by 4 bases and J by 1 base, with 11 bases between the two germline ends. The CDR3 is CATSDGQLRTDTQYF. CDR3 in DNA: TGTGCCACCAGTGACGGGCAGCTCCGCACAGATACGCAGTATTTT.

The V and J genes are TRBV7-3 and TRBJ2-7; TRBD1 might be the D (6 bases). V was trimmed by 2 bases and J by 2 bases, leaving 13 bases between them. This CDR3 comprises 15 residues. Looked up from germline, CDR1 is SGHTA and CDR2 is FQGTGA. CDR3: CASSLLGGGPYEQYF. The CDR3 nucleotides are TGTGCCAGCAGCTTATTAGGGGGTGGCCCCTACGAGCAGTACTTC.

This clonotype has a handful of counts. This rearrangement joins TRBV5-5 to TRBJ1-1; D possibly corresponds to TRBD1 (6 bases). Trimming left V 2 bases short and J 2 bases short, with 13 bases between. This CDR3 has 15 residues. Germline CDR1 is SGHKS and CDR2 is YYEKEE (reference sequence). CDR3 protein: CASSLTYRDNTEAFF. In nucleotides, the CDR3 is TGTGCCAGCAGCTTAACGTACAGGGATAACACTGAAGCTTTCTTT.

The rearrangement uses TRBV20-1 and TRBJ2-3, with 7 bases matching TRBD2. The germline CDR1 and CDR2 sequences are DFQATT and SNEGSKA (reference sequence). The CDR3 has 13 amino acids. The J segment lost 3 bases and the V segment lost 1 base, leaving 1 base of the junction unmatched. CDR3 residues: CSARVGGTDTQYF. Here the CDR3 DNA reads TGCAGTGCTAGAGTGGGAGGGACAGATACGCAGTATTTT.

The rearrangement uses TRBV20-1 and TRBJ2-5; no clear D gene. The CDR3 length is 13 residues. CDR1 and CDR2 (germline): DFQATT, SNEGSKA (reference sequence). As DNA, the CDR3 is TGCAGCTGGTTGAGCGAGGTACAAGAGACCCAGTACTTC. This codes for CSWLSEVQETQYF.

This clonotype was counted only a few times. The rearrangement joins TRBV6-5 to TRBJ2-4, with D hard to call. The CDR3 runs to 16 residues. Trimming left V 0 bases short and J 0 bases short, with 9 bases between. In germline, CDR1 is MNHEY, CDR2 SVGAGI. The CDR3 DNA reads TGTGCCAGCAGTTACTCGTATGCCCTAGCCAAAAACATTCAGTACTTC. As protein: CASSYSYALAKNIQYF.

This clonotype was found a few times. The chain uses TRBV7-9 and TRBJ1-5, with D possibly matching TRBD1 (6 bases). Looked up from germline, CDR1 is SEHNR and CDR2 is FQNEAQ (reference sequence). V was trimmed by 0 bases and J by 1 base, leaving 7 bases between them. The CDR3 totals 15 residues. CDR3: CASSLAGGSNQPQHF. The CDR3 DNA reads as TGTGCCAGCAGCTTAGCGGGGGGCAGCAATCAGCCCCAGCATTTT.

The rearrangement links TRBV20-1 to TRBJ1-5; D call uncertain. The CDR3 is 12 amino acids. The ends were cut back, 6 bases at V and 8 bases at J, with 14 bases in the middle. CDR1 is DFQATT and CDR2 is SNEGSKA in the germline V gene (reference sequence). This CDR3 reads CSATRRLEPQHF. CDR3 coding DNA: TGCAGTGCCACAAGAAGGCTGGAGCCCCAGCATTTT.